The next 10 T cell receptor beta chains were all read from a single sample in a study of blood T cell repertoires in COVID-19. Some clones are missing from TCRdb's copy, which holds only in-frame ones; the method was immunoSEQ multiplex PCR. This table has just under 250,000 clones, around 87% appearing once. The sample taken for sequencing was peripheral blood. These receptors were obtained from a woman aged 25 to 39 who had recovered from COVID-19.

The chain has TRBV19 and TRBJ1-5, with TRBD1 as a possible D gene (6 bases). Germline lookup yields CDR1 LNHDA and CDR2 SQIVND (reference sequence). CDR3 length equals 19 residues. Trimming stripped 1 base from V and 0 bases from J, with 19 bases between. In nucleotides, the CDR3 is TGTGCCAGTAGTATAGGGCCCCTCAGGGGTCGTTATAGCAATCAGCCCCAGCATTTT. This encodes CASSIGPLRGRYSNQPQHF.

This chain links TRBV7-6 with TRBJ2-5; weak D call: TRBD2 (6 bases). With 5 bases removed from V and 5 bases from J, the gap between germline ends came to 18 bases. The CDR3 runs 15 residues. The germline V gene has CDR1 SGHVS and CDR2 FNYEAQ. CDR3 loop: CASSRHSGDAETQYF. The CDR3 nucleotides are TGTGCCAGCAGCCGACACTCGGGGGATGCGGAGACCCAGTACTTC.

The CDR3 DNA follows: TGTGCCAGCAGCGCAACGGGACTAGCGGGCACAGATACGCAGTATTTT. Translating it yields CASSATGLAGTDTQYF. The chain couples TRBV7-3 to TRBJ2-3; 11 positions agree with TRBD2. The CDR3 length is 16 residues. The trim removed 5 bases at V and 1 base at J, leaving 5 bases unmatched. Germline V gene data show CDR1 as SGHTA and CDR2 as FQGTGA.

This clone was recorded once. The CDR3 nucleotides are TGTGCCAGCAGTTTATACCGGGACACTGAAGCTTTCTTT. It specifies CASSLYRDTEAFF. The chain links TRBV27 to TRBJ1-1; no reliable D call. Trimming shortened V by 1 base and J by 3 bases, and 6 bases separated the two germline ends. The CDR3 length is 13 residues. CDR1 MNHEY and CDR2 SMNVEV come from the germline V gene (reference sequence).

The V gene is TRBV13, the J gene TRBJ2-7, with TRBD1 identical over 9 bases. J gave up 5 bases and V 2 bases, and 10 bases lay outside the gene matches. CDR3 length: 16 residues. CDR1 is PRHDT and CDR2 is FYEKMQ in the germline V gene (reference sequence). CDR3 loop: CASSLSGTGSGHEQYF. CDR3 in DNA: TGTGCCAGCAGCTTATCTGGGACAGGGAGTGGCCACGAGCAGTACTTC.

The chain carries TRBV14 and TRBJ2-1; possible D gene TRBD2, 5 bases. CDR3 length: 12 residues. V shed 5 bases and J shed 8 bases, with 10 bases lying between them. The germline V gene encodes CDR1 SGHDN and CDR2 FVKESK. The CDR3 nucleotides are TGTGCCAGCAGCATATGGCGGGATGAGCAGTTCTTC. This codes for CASSIWRDEQFF. The variable domain in full, with the rest retrieved from reference TRBV14 and TRBJ2-1, is EAGVTQFPSHSVIEKGQTVTLRCDPISGHDNLYWYRRVMGKEIKFLLHFVKESKQDESGMPNNRFLAERTGGTYSTLKVQPAELEDSGVYFCASSIWRDEQFFGPGTRLTVL.

The J gene is TRBJ1-1, the V gene TRBV7-6; no reliable D call. V dropped 7 bases and J dropped 0 bases, with 12 bases sitting between them. The CDR3 covers 14 residues. Germline-derived CDR1 and CDR2 are SGHVS and FNYEAQ. In nucleotides, the CDR3 is TGTGCCAGCACCCCGGTCACCGTGAACACTGAAGCTTTCTTT. Its protein is CASTPVTVNTEAFF. The full variable domain, in which reference TRBV7-6 and TRBJ1-1 provide the parts outside the CDR3, is GAGVSQSPRYKVTKRGQDVALRCDPISGHVSLYWYRQALGQGPEFLTYFNYEAQQDKSGLPNDRFSAERPEGSISTLTIQRTEQRDSAMYRCASTPVTVNTEAFFGQGTRLTVV.

This clone was seen a handful of times. The chain combines TRBV7-9 with TRBJ2-3, with 10 nucleotides matching TRBD2. This CDR3 region has 16 residues. V shed 6 bases and J 0 bases; nucleotides not matched to a gene: 6. CDR1 is SEHNR and CDR2 is FQNEAQ in the germline V gene (reference sequence). The CDR3, as DNA: TGTGCCAGCAGTGCTAGCGGGGGATCTAGCACAGATACGCAGTATTTT. Encoded protein: CASSASGGSSTDTQYF.

This clone was seen only once. V gene TRBV5-6 combines with J gene TRBJ2-3; 8 bases are shared with TRBD2. CDR3 length: 16 residues. The V gene's germline CDR1 is SGHDT and CDR2 YYEEEE. The V and J ends lost 4 bases and 0 bases, in that order; junction bases with no gene match: 7. CDR3 nucleotides: TGTGCCAGCAGCCGACAAGCGGGGGCTAGCACAGATACGCAGTATTTT. It is translated as CASSRQAGASTDTQYF.

The V gene is TRBV5-4, the J gene TRBJ2-5; the match to TRBD2 covers 8 bases. In germline, CDR1 is SGHNT, CDR2 YYREEE (reference sequence). Trimming took 0 bases from V and 1 from J; bases not matched to a gene: 2. The CDR3 contains 15 residues. The CDR3, as DNA: TGTGCCAGCAGCTTGGGACTAGCGTCCCAAGAGACCCAGTACTTC. Translating gives CASSLGLASQETQYF.